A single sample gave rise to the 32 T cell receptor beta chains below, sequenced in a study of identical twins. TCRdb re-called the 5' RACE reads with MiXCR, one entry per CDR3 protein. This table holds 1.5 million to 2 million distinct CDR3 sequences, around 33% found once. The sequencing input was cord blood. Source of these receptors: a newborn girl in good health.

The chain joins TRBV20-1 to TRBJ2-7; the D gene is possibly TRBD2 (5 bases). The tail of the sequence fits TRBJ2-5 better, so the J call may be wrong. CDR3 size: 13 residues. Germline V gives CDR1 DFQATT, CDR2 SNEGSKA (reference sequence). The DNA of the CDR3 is TGCAGTGCTTCCCGGACTCATTATAAGACCCAGTACTTC. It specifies CSASRTHYKTQYF.

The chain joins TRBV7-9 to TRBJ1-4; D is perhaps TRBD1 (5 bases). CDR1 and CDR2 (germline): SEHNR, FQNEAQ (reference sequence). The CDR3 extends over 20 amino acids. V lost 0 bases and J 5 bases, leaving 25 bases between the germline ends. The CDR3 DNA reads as TGTGCCAGCAGCTTAGCCCTAGCGGGGCCCCGGACACAGAAGAATGAAAAACTGTTTTTT. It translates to CASSLALAGPRTQKNEKLFF.

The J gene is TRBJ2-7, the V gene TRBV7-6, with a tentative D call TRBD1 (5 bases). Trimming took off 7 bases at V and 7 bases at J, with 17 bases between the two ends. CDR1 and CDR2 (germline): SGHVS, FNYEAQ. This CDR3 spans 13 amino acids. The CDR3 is CASTVMGPREQYF. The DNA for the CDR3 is TGTGCCAGCACCGTTATGGGGCCGAGGGAGCAGTACTTC.

The DNA of the CDR3 is TGTGCCAGCAGCCAAGGGGGCCTAAGTGGGGCCTACGAGCAGTTCTTC. Its translation is CASSQGGLSGAYEQFF. The V and J genes are TRBV4-2 and TRBJ2-1; tentative D call: TRBD1 (5 bases). The CDR3 is 16 residues long. Germline V gives CDR1 LGHNA, CDR2 YNFKEQ. V lost 1 base and J 10 bases, leaving 20 bases between the germline ends.

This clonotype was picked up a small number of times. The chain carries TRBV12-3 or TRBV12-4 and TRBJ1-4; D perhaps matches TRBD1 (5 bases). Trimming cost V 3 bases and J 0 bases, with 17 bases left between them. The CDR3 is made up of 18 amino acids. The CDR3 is CASSFGTPFGTTNEKLFF. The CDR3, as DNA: TGTGCCAGCAGTTTCGGGACTCCATTCGGAACAACTAATGAAAAACTGTTTTTT.

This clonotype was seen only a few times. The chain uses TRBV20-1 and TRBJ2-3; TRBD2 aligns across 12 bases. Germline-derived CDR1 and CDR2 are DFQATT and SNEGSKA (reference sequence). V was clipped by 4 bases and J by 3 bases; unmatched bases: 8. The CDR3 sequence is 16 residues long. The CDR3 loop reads CSANPASGGGTDTQYF. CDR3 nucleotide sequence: TGCAGTGCTAACCCCGCTAGCGGGGGGGGGACAGATACGCAGTATTTT.

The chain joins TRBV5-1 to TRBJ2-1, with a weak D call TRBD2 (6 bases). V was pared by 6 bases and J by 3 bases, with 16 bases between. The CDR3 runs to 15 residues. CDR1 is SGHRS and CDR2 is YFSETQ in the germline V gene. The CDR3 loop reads CASKGSGPDYNEQFF. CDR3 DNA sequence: TGCGCCAGCAAGGGGAGCGGGCCTGACTACAATGAGCAGTTCTTC.

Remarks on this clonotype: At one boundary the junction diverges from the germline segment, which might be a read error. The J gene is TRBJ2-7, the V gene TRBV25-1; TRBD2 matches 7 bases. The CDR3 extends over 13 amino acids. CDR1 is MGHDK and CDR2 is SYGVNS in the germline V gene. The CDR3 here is CASSAGEGYERYF. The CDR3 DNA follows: TGTGCCAGCAGTGCGGGGGAGGGATACGAGCGGTACTTC.

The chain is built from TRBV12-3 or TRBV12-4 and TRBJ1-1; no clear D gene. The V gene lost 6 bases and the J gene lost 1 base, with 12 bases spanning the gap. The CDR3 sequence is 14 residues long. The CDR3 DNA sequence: TGTGCCAGCAGCCAACGGGAAAAGAACACTGAAGCTTTCTTT. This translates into CASSQREKNTEAFF.

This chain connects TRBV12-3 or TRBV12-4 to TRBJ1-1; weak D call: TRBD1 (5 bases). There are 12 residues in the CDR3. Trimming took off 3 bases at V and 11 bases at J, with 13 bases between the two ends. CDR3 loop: CASSFGDRSAFF. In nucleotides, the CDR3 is TGTGCCAGCAGTTTTGGAGACAGATCGGCTTTCTTT.

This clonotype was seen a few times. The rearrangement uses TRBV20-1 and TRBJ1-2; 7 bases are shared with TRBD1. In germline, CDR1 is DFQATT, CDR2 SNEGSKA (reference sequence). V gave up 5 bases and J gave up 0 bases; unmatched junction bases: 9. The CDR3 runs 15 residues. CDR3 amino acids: CSAGGQSIPNYGYTF. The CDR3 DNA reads TGCAGTGCTGGGGGACAGTCTATACCTAACTATGGCTACACCTTC.

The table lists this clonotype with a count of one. The chain's CDR3 is CASSLILDGELFF. The DNA for the CDR3 is TGCGCCAGCAGCTTGATTCTGGACGGGGAGCTGTTTTTT. V and J are TRBV5-1 and TRBJ2-2; D unresolved. The CDR3 extends over 13 amino acids. The V gene's germline CDR1 is SGHRS and CDR2 YFSETQ. The V gene lost 1 base and the J gene lost 7 bases, with 8 bases spanning the gap.

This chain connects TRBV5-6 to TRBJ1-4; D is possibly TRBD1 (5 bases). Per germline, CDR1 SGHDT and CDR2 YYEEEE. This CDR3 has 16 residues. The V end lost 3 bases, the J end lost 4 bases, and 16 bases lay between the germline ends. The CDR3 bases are TGTGCCAGCAGCTCTGCCGACTTGACAGTTAATGAAAAACTGTTTTTT. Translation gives CASSSADLTVNEKLFF.

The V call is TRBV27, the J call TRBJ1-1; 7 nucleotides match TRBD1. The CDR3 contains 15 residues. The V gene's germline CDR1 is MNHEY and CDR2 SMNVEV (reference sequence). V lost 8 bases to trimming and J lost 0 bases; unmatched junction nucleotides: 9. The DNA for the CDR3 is TGTGCCAGCGCGACAGGGTTAACCCTGAACACTGAAGCTTTCTTT. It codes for CASATGLTLNTEAFF.

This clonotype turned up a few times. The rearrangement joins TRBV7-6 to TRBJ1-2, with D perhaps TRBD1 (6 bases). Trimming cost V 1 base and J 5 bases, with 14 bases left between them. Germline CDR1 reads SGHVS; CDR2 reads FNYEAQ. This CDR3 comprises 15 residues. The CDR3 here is CASSLVAVGAYGYTF. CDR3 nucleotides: TGTGCCAGCAGCTTAGTTGCTGTGGGGGCTTATGGCTACACCTTC.

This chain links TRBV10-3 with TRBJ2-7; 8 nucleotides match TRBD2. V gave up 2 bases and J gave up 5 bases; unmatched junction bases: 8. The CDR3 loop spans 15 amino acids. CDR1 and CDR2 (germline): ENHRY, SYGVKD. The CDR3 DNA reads TGTGCCATCAGTGAGCAGGTAGCGGGAAGTAACGAGCAGTACTTC. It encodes CAISEQVAGSNEQYF.

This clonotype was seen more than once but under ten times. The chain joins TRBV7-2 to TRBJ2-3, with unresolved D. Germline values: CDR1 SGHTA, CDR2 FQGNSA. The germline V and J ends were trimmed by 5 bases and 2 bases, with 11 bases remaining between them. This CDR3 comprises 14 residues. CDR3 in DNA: TGTGCCAGCAGCAGGGTGGGATACACAGATACGCAGTATTTT. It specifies CASSRVGYTDTQYF.

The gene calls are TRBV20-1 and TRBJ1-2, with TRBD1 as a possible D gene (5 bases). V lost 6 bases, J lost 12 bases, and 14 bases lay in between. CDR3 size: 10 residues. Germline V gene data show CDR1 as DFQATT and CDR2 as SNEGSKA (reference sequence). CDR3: CSAVETDNTF. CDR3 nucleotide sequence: TGCAGTGCCGTCGAGACAGATAACACCTTC.

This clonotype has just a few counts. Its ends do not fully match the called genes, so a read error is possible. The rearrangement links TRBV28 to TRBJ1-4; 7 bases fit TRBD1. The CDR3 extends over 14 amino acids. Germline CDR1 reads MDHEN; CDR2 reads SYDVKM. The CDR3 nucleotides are TGTGCCTGCAGCCGTACAGGGGCACTTGAAAAACTGTTTTTT. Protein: CACSRTGALEKLFF.

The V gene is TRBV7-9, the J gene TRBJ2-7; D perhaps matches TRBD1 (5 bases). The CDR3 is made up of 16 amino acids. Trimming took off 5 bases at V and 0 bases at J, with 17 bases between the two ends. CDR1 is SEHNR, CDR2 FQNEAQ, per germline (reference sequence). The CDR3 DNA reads TGTGCCAGCAGCGTGCATGGGGCAGCAAACTCCTACGAGCAGTACTTC. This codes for CASSVHGAANSYEQYF.

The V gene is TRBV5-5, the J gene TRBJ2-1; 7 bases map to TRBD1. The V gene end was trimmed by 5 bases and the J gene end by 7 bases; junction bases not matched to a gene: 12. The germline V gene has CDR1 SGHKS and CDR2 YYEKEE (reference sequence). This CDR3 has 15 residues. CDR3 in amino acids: CASSFSGQSGNEQFF. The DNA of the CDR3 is TGTGCCAGCAGTTTCTCGGGACAGTCGGGGAATGAGCAGTTCTTC.

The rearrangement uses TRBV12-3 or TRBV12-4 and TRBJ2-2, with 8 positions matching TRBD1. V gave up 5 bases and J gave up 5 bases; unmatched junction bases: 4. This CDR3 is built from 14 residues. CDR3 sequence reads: CASSRQGATGELFF. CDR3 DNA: TGTGCCAGCAGTCGTCAGGGGGCTACCGGGGAGCTGTTTTTT.

CDR3: CASSLDPLGTSTYNEQFF. CDR3 DNA: TGTGCCAGCAGTTTAGACCCCCTCGGGACTAGCACCTACAATGAGCAGTTCTTC. This chain joins TRBV28 and TRBJ2-1, with 9 bases lining up with TRBD2. The V and J ends lost 2 bases and 2 bases, in that order; junction bases with no gene match: 10. Germline loops: CDR1 MDHEN, CDR2 SYDVKM. This CDR3 is built from 18 residues.

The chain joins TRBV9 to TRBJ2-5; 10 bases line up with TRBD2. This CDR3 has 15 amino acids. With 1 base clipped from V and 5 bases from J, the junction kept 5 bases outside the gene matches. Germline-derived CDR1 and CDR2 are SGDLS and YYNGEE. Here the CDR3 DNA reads TGTGCCAGCAGCGTACCTAGCGGGAGCGAGGAGACCCAGTACTTC. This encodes CASSVPSGSEETQYF.

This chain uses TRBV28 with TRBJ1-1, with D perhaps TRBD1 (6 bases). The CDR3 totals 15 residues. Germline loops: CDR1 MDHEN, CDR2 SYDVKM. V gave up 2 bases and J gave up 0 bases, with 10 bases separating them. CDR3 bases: TGTGCCAGCAGTTTAGTGGCAGGGGTGAACACTGAAGCTTTCTTT. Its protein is CASSLVAGVNTEAFF.

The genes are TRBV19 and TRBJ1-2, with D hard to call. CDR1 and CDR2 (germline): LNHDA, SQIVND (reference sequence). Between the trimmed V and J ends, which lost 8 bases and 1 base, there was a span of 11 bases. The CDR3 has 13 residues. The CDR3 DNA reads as TGTGCCAGTTGCGGGAGCCTTAACTATGGCTACACCTTC. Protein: CASCGSLNYGYTF.

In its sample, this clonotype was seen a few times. The CDR3 protein is CASSSGGGPSYNEQFF. The DNA of the CDR3 is TGTGCCAGCAGCTCAGGCGGGGGACCCTCCTACAATGAGCAGTTCTTC. This chain connects TRBV21-1 to TRBJ2-1; the table names TRBD1, a call not compared with the DNA. TRBV21-1 represents a pseudogene. This CDR3 is 16 amino acids long.

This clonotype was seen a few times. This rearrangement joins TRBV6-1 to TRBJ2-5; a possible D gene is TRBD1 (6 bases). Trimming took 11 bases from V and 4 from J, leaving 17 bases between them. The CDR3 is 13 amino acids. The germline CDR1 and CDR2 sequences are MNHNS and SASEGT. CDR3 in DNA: TGTGCCGGATTAGGACAGCCCAGAGAGACCCAGTACTTC. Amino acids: CAGLGQPRETQYF.

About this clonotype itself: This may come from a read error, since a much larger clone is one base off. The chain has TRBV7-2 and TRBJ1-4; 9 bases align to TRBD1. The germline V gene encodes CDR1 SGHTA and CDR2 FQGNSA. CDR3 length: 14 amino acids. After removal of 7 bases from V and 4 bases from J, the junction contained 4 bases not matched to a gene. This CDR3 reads CASTSDRGNEKLFF. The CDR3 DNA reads TGTGCCAGCACCTCGGACAGGGGTAATGAAAAACTGTTTTTT.

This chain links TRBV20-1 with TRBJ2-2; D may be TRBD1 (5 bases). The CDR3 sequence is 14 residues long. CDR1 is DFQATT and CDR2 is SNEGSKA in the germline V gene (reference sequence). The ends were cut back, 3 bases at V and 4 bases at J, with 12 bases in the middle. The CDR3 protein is CSASGRVSTGELFF. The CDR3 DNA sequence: TGCAGTGCTAGCGGCAGGGTCAGCACCGGGGAGCTGTTTTTT.

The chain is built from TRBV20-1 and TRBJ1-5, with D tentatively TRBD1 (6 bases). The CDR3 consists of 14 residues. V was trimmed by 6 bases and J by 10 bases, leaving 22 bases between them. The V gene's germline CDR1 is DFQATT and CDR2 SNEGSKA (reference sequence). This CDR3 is CSAIGLRGPLPQHF. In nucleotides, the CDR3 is TGCAGTGCGATCGGGCTCAGGGGACCCTTACCCCAGCATTTT.

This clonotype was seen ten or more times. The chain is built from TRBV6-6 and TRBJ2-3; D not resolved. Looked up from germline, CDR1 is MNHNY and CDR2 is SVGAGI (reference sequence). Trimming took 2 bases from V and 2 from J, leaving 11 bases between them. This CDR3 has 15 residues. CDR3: CASSYIPGSTDTQYF. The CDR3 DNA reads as TGTGCCAGCAGTTACATTCCGGGTTCCACAGATACGCAGTATTTT.